The table lists the clone carrying this T cell receptor (beta chain) with a few counts. This specimen belongs to a study of T cell repertoires in cytomegalovirus infection. The CDR3 contains 16 residues. CDR1 and CDR2 (germline): MNHEY, SVGAGI. Trimming cost V 5 bases and J 3 bases; bases outside gene matches: 12. TCRdb redid the calling of the reads with MiXCR, one entry per CDR3 protein. The sample gives around 450,000 distinct CDR3 sequences, 30% to 40% of which show up once; about an eighth is in the top ten. This chain joins TRBV6-5 and TRBJ2-7, with 8 bases aligning to TRBD1. The material sequenced was PBMCs. This sequence was found in a human donor in good health (CMV status not recorded). Some clones in this sample may be carry-over from other donors' samples. The CDR3 bases are TGTGCCAGCAGTAACCCGTCCGGGACAGGAGTCTACGAGCAGTACTTC. Translation: CASSNPSGTGVYEQYF.